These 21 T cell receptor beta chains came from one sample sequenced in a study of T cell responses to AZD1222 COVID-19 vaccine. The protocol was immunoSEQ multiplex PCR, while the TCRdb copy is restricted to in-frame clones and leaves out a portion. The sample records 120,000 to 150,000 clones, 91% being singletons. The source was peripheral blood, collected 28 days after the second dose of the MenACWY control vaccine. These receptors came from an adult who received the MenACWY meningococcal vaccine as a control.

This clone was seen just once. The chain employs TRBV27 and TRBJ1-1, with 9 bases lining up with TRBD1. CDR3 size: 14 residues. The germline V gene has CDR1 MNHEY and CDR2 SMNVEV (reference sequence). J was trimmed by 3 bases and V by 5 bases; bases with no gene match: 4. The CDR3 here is CASSKTGGYTEAFF. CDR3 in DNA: TGTGCCAGCAGTAAGACAGGGGGATACACTGAAGCTTTCTTT.

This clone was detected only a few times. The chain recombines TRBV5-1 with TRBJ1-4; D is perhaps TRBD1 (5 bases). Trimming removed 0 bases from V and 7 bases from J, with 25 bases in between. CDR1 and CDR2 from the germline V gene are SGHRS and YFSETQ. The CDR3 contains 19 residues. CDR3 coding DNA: TGCGCCAGCAGCTTGGCCGGCTTAGGGACGTATATCGGAGGTGAAAAACTGTTTTTT. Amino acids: CASSLAGLGTYIGGEKLFF.

The CDR3 spells CASSPSTDTQYF. The DNA of the CDR3 is TGTGCCAGCAGTCCTAGCACAGATACGCAGTATTTT. This sequence joins TRBV28 and TRBJ2-3; no reliable D call. The V gene lost 5 bases and the J gene lost 0 bases, with 3 bases spanning the gap. Germline V gives CDR1 MDHEN, CDR2 SYDVKM. The CDR3 loop spans 12 amino acids.

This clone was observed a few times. The chain's CDR3 is CASSLTGAGGNTIYF. CDR3 coding DNA: TGTGCCAGCAGCTTGACGGGGGCAGGGGGAAACACCATATATTTT. The V gene is TRBV5-6, the J gene TRBJ1-3; D possibly corresponds to TRBD1 (6 bases). Trimming shortened V by 1 base and J by 4 bases, and 12 bases separated the two germline ends. Germline loops: CDR1 SGHDT, CDR2 YYEEEE. This CDR3 has 15 residues.

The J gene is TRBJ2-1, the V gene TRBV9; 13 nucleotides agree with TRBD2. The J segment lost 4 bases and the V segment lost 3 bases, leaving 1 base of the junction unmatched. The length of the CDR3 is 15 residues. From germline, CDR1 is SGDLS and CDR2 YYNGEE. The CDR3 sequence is CASSEGLAGYNEQFF. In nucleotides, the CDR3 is TGTGCCAGCAGCGAGGGACTAGCGGGATACAATGAGCAGTTCTTC. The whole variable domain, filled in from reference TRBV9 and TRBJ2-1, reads DSGVTQTPKHLITATGQRVTLRCSPRSGDLSVYWYQQSLDQGLQFLIQYYNGEERAKGNILERFSAQQFPDLHSELNLSSLELGDSALYFCASSEGLAGYNEQFFGPGTRLTVL.

CDR3 in DNA: TGTGCCAGCAGTACGGGACAGGGGAATGAGCAGTTCTTC. As protein: CASSTGQGNEQFF. The chain carries TRBV2 and TRBJ2-1; TRBD1 agrees at 10 bases. Germline V gene data show CDR1 as SNHLY and CDR2 as FYNNEI. V lost 5 bases and J lost 7; bases outside the gene matches: 2. CDR3 length equals 13 residues.

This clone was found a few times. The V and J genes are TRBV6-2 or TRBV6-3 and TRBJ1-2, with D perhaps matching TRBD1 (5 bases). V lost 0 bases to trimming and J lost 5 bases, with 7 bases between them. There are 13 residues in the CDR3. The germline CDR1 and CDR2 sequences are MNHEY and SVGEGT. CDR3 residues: CASSYSAGYGYTF. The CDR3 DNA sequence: TGTGCCAGCAGTTACTCGGCAGGGTATGGCTACACCTTC.

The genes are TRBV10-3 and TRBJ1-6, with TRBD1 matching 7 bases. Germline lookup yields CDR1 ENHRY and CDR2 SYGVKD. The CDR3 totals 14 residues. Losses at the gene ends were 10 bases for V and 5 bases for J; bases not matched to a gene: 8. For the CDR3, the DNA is TGTGCCACCGAAGGGGGCGCGGATAATTCACCCCTCCACTTT. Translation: CATEGGADNSPLHF.

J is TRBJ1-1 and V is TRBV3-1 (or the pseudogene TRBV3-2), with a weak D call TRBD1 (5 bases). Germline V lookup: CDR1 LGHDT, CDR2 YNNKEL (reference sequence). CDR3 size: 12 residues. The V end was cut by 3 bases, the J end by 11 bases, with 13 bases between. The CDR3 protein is CASSQLGVAAFF. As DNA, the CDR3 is TGTGCCAGCAGCCAGTTAGGGGTTGCGGCTTTCTTT.

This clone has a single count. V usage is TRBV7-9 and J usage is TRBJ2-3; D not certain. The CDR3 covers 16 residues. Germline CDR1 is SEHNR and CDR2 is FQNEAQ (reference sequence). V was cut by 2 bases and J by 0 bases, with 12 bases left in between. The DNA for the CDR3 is TGTGCCAGCAGCTTATCTGGCCCAGTAAGCACAGATACGCAGTATTTT. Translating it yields CASSLSGPVSTDTQYF.

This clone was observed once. CDR3 region: CASSPGSGSSYEQYF. DNA for the CDR3: TGTGCCAGCAGCCCCGGTAGCGGGAGCTCCTACGAGCAGTACTTC. The chain recombines TRBV7-3 with TRBJ2-7; 9 bases are a match to TRBD2. After removal of 5 bases from V and 0 bases from J, the junction contained 5 bases not matched to a gene. This CDR3 has 15 amino acids. Germline CDR1 is SGHTA and CDR2 is FQGTGA.

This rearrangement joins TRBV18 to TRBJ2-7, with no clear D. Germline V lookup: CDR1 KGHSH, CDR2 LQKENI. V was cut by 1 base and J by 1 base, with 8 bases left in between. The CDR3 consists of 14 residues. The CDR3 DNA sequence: TGTGCCAGCTCACCACGCGAGGAATCCTACGAGCAGTACTTC. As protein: CASSPREESYEQYF. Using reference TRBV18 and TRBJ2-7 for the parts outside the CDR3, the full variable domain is NAGVMQNPRHLVRRRGQEARLRCSPMKGHSHVYWYRQLPEEGLKFMVYLQKENIIDESGMPKERFSAEFPKEGPSILRIQQVVRGDSAAYFCASSPREESYEQYFGPGTRLTVT.

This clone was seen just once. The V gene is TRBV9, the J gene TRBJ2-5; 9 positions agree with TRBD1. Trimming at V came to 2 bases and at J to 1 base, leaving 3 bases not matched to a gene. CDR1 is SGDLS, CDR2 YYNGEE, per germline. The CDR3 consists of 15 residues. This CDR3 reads CASSVRDRVQETQYF. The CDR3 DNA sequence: TGTGCCAGCAGCGTCCGGGACAGGGTCCAAGAGACCCAGTACTTC. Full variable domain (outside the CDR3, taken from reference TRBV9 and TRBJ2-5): DSGVTQTPKHLITATGQRVTLRCSPRSGDLSVYWYQQSLDQGLQFLIQYYNGEERAKGNILERFSAQQFPDLHSELNLSSLELGDSALYFCASSVRDRVQETQYFGPGTRLLVL.

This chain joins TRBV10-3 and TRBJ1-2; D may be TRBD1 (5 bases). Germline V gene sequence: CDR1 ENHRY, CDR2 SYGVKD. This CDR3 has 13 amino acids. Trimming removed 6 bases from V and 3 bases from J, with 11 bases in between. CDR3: CAIRDNPDYGYTF. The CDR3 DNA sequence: TGTGCCATCAGGGACAATCCAGACTATGGCTACACCTTC.

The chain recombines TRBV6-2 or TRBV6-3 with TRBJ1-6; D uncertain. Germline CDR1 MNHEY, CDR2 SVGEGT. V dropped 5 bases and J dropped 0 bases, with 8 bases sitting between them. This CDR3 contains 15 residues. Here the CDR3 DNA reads TGTGCCAGCAGTCCACCTATCTCCTATAATTCACCCCTCCACTTT. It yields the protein CASSPPISYNSPLHF.

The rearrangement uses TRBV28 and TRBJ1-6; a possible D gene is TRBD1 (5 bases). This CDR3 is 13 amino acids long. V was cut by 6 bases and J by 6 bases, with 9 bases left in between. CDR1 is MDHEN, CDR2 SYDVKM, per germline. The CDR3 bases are TGTGCCAGCAGCGGGGACTCTAATTCACCCCTCCACTTT. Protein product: CASSGDSNSPLHF.

The CDR3 nucleotides read TGTGCCAGCAGTTTAGTGGGGGGCGGCACTGAAGCTTTCTTT. It is translated as CASSLVGGGTEAFF. The rearrangement uses TRBV28 and TRBJ1-1; D is possibly TRBD1 (6 bases). Germline V gives CDR1 MDHEN, CDR2 SYDVKM. The CDR3 covers 14 residues. The V and J ends lost 2 bases and 4 bases respectively, with 11 bases between them.

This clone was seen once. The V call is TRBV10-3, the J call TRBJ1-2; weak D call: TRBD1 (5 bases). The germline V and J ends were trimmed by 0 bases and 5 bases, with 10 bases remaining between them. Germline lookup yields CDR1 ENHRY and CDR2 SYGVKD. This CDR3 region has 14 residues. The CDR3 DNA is TGTGCCATCAGTGAGTCGGAGGGGACTTATGGCTACACCTTC. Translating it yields CAISESEGTYGYTF.

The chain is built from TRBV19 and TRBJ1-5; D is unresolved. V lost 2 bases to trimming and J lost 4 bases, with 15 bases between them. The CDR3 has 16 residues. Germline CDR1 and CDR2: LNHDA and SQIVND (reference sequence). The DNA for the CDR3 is TGTGCCAGTAGTATAATCCGTTTAACAACTAATCAGCCCCAGCATTTT. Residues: CASSIIRLTTNQPQHF.

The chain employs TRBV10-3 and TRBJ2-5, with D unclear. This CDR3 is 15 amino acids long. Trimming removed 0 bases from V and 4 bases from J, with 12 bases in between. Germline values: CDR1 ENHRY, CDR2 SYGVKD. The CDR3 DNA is TGTGCCATCAGTGAGTCTCTGAGTAGTGGAGAGACCCAGTACTTC. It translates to CAISESLSSGETQYF.

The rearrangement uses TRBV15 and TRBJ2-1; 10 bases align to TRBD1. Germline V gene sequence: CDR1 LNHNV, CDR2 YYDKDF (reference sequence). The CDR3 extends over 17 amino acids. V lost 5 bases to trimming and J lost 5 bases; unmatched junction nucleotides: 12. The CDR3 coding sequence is TGTGCCACCAGCCTTGGGCGCGGGACAGGGGTTGACAATGAGCAGTTCTTC. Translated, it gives CATSLGRGTGVDNEQFF. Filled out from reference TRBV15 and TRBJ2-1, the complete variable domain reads DAMVIQNPRYQVTQFGKPVTLSCSQTLNHNVMYWYQQKSSQAPKLLFHYYDKDFNNEADTPDNFQSRRPNTSFCFLDIRSPGLGDTAMYLCATSLGRGTGVDNEQFFGPGTRLTVL.